This T cell receptor (beta chain) emerged from a study of blood T cell repertoires in COVID-19. Study overall: Whether acute or convalescent, the COVID-19 samples came from the United States, Italy and Spain.

The CDR3 has 12 amino acids. Trimming shortened V by 6 bases and J by 4 bases, and 9 bases separated the two germline ends. The germline CDR1 and CDR2 sequences are MNHEY and SVGAGI. Sequencing was performed with immunoSEQ multiplex PCR; in TCRdb, only in-frame clones are kept and a portion is missing. The sample lists roughly 150,000 clones, roughly 84% occurring once. This receptor was obtained from an older man who had been exposed to COVID-19. The chain recombines TRBV6-5 with TRBJ1-2; D ambiguous. Source material: PBMCs or T cells enriched from blood (not recorded which). The CDR3 region is CASRTGSYGYTF. CDR3 coding DNA: TGTGCCAGCAGGACGGGGAGCTATGGCTACACCTTC.